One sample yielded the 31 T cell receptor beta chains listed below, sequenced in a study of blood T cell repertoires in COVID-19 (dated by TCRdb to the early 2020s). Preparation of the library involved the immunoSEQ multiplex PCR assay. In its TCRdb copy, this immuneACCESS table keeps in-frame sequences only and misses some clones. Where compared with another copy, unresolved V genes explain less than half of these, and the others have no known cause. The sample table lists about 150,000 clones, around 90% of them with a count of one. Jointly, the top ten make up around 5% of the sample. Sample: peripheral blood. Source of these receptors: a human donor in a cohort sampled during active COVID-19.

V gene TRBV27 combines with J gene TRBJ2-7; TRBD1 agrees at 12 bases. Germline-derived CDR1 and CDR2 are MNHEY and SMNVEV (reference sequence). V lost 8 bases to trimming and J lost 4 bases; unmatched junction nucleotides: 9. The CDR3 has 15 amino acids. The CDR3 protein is CASGTGGAYLYEQYF. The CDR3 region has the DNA TGTGCCAGCGGGACAGGGGGCGCATATTTATACGAGCAGTACTTC.

In DNA form, the CDR3 reads TGTGCCAGCAGCTTCCAGGCCAAAGAGACCCAGTACTTC. The encoded protein is CASSFQAKETQYF. V and J are TRBV7-9 and TRBJ2-5; D unresolved. Germline lookup yields CDR1 SEHNR and CDR2 FQNEAQ (reference sequence). This CDR3 is 13 amino acids long. The germline V and J ends were trimmed by 3 bases and 3 bases, with 8 bases remaining between them.

The CDR3, as DNA: TGTGCCAGTATGCGTAGACAGACGAACACCGGGGAGCTGTTTTTT. This encodes CASMRRQTNTGELFF. This chain joins TRBV19 and TRBJ2-2; D perhaps matches TRBD1 (5 bases). The CDR3 sequence is 15 residues long. Between the trimmed V and J ends, which lost 7 bases and 0 bases, there was a span of 12 bases. Germline CDR1 reads LNHDA; CDR2 reads SQIVND (reference sequence). The full variable domain, its missing parts supplied by reference TRBV19 and TRBJ2-2, is DGGITQSPKYLFRKEGQNVTLSCEQNLNHDAMYWYRQDPGQGLRLIYYSQIVNDFQKGDIAEGYSVSREKKESFPLTVTSAQKNPTAFYLCASMRRQTNTGELFFGEGSRLTVL.

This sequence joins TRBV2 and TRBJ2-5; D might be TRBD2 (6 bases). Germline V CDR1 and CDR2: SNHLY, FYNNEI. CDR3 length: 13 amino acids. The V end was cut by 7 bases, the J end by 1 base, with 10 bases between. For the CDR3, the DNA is TGTGCCAGCAAAGGACTACCCCAAGAGACCCAGTACTTC. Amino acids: CASKGLPQETQYF.

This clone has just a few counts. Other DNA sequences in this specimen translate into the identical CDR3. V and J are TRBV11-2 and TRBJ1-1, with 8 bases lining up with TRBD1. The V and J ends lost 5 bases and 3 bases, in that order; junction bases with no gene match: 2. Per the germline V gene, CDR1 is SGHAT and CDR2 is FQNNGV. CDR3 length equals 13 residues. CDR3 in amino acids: CASSLDRDTEAFF. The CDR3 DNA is TGTGCCAGCAGCCTGGACAGGGACACTGAAGCTTTCTTT.

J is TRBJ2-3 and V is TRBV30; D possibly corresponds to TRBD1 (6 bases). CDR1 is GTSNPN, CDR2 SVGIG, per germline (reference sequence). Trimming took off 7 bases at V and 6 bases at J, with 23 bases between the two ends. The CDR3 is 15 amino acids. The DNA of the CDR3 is TGTGCCTTCACCAGGGGCAGGGGCGCTCACGATACGCAGTATTTT. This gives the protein CAFTRGRGAHDTQYF. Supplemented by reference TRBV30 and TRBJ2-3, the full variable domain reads SQTIHQWPATLVQPVGSPLSLECTVEGTSNPNLYWYRQAAGRGLQLLFYSVGIGQISSEVPQNLSASRPQDRQFILSSKKLLLSDSGFYLCAFTRGRGAHDTQYFGPGTRLTVL.

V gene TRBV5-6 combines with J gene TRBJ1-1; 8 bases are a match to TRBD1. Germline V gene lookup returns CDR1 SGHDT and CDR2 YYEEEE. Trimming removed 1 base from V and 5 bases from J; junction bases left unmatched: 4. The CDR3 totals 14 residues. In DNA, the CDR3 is TGTGCCAGCAGCTTGAACAGGGGGAGAACTGAAGCTTTCTTT. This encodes CASSLNRGRTEAFF.

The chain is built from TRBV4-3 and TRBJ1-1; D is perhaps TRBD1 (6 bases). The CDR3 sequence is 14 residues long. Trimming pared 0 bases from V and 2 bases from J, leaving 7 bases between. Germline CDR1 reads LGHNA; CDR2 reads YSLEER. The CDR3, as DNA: TGCGCCAGCAGCCAAGAAGGGGGTAACACTGAAGCTTTCTTT. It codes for CASSQEGGNTEAFF.

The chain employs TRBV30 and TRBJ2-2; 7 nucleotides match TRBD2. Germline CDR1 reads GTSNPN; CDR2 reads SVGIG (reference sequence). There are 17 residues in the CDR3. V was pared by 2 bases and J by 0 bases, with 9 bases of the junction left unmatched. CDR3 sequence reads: CAWSLKGGSPNTGELFF. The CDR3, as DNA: TGTGCCTGGAGTCTAAAAGGCGGGAGCCCGAACACCGGGGAGCTGTTTTTT.

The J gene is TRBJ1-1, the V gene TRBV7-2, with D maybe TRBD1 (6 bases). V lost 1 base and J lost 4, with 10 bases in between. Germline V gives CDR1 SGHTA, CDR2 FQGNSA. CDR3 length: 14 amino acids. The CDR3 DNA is TGTGCCAGCAGCTTAGGGGGACACCTCACTGAAGCTTTCTTT. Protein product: CASSLGGHLTEAFF.

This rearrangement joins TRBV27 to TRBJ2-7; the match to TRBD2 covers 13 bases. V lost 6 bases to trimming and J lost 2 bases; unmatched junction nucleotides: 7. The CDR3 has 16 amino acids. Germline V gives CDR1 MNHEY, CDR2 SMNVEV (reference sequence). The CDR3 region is CASSGRTSGGAYEQYF. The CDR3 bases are TGTGCCAGCAGCGGACGGACTAGCGGGGGAGCCTACGAGCAGTACTTC.

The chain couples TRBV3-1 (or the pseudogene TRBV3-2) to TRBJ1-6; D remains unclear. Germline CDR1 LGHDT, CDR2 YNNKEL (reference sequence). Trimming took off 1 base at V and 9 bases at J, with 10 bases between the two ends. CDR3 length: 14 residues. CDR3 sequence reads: CASSQGENGSPLHF. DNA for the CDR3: TGTGCCAGCAGCCAAGGAGAGAATGGTTCACCCCTCCACTTT.

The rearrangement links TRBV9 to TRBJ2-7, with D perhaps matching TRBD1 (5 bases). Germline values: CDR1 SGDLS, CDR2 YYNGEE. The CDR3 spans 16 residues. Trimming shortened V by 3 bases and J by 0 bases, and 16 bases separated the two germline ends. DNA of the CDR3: TGTGCCAGCAGCGCCGAGCCGCAGGGTTTCTCCTACGAGCAGTACTTC. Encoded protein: CASSAEPQGFSYEQYF.

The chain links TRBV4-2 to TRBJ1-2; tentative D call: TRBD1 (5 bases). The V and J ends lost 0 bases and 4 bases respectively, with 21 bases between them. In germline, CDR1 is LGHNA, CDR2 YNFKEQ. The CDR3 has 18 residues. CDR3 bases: TGTGCCAGCAGCCAAGATTCATTAGTAGGGCAGGGCGGCTATGGCTACACCTTC. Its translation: CASSQDSLVGQGGYGYTF.

In DNA, the CDR3 is TGTGCCAGCAGCCGAAAACCCGACGGAGGATACGAGCAGTACTTC. Translation: CASSRKPDGGYEQYF. This chain links TRBV27 with TRBJ2-7; D is perhaps TRBD2 (5 bases). The CDR3 is made up of 15 amino acids. The germline gives CDR1 MNHEY, CDR2 SMNVEV (reference sequence). Trimming cost V 6 bases and J 4 bases, with 19 bases left between them.

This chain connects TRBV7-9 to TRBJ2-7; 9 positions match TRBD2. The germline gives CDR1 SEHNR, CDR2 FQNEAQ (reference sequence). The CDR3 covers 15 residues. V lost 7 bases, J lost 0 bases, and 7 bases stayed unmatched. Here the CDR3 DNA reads TGTGCCAGCACCAGACTAGCGGCAAGCTCCTACGAGCAGTACTTC. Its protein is CASTRLAASSYEQYF.

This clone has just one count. The CDR3 sequence: CASSQEGLAGNNEQFF. The CDR3 bases are TGTGCCAGCAGCCAAGAGGGACTAGCGGGAAACAATGAGCAGTTCTTC. The chain joins TRBV4-2 to TRBJ2-1, with 13 nucleotides matching TRBD2. Germline V gives CDR1 LGHNA, CDR2 YNFKEQ. The ends lost 0 bases at V and 5 bases at J; junction bases unmatched: 1. The length of the CDR3 is 16 residues.

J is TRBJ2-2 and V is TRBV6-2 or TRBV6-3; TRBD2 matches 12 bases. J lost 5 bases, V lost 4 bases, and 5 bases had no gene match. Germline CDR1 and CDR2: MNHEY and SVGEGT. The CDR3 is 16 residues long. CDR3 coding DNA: TGTGCCAGCAGTTCCCAGCTAGCGGGGGGGACCGGGGAGCTGTTTTTT. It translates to CASSSQLAGGTGELFF.

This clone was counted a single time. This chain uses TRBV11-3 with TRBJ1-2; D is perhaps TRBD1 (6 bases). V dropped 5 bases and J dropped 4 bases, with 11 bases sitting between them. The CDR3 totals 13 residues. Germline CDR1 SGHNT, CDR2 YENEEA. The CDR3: CASSPGQSYGYTF. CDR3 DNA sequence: TGTGCCAGCAGCCCCGGACAGTCCTATGGCTACACCTTC.

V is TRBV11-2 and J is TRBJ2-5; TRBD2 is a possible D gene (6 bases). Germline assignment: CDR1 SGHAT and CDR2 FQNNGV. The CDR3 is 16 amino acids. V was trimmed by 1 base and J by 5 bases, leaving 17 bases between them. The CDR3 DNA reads TGTGCCAGCAGCTTAGTAGGGGACTCCCTGGGGGAGACCCAGTACTTC. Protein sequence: CASSLVGDSLGETQYF.

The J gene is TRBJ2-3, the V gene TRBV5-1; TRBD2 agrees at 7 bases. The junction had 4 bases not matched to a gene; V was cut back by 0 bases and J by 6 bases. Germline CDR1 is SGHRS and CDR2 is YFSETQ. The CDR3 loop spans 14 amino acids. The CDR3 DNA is TGCGCCAGCAGCTTGGGACTAGCCTCGGATACGCAGTATTTT. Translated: CASSLGLASDTQYF.

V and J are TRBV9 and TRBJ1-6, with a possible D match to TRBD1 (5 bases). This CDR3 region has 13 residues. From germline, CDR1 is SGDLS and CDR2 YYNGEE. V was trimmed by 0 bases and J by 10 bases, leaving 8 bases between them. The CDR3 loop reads CASSVEGLSPLHF. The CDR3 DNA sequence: TGTGCCAGCAGCGTAGAGGGGCTCTCACCCCTCCACTTT.

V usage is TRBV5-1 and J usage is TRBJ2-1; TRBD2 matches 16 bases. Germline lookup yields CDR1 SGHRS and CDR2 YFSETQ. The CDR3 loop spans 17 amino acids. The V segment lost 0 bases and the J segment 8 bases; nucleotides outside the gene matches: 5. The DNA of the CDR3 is TGCGCCAGCAGCTTGGTGGGACTAGCGGGGGGGCCGGATGAGCAGTTCTTC. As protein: CASSLVGLAGGPDEQFF.

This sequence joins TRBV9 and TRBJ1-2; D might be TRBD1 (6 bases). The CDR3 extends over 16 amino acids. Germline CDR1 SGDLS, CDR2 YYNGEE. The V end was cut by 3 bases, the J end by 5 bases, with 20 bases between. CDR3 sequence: CASSGSRTARVYGYTF. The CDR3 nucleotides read TGTGCCAGCAGCGGCTCCCGGACAGCCAGAGTTTATGGCTACACCTTC.

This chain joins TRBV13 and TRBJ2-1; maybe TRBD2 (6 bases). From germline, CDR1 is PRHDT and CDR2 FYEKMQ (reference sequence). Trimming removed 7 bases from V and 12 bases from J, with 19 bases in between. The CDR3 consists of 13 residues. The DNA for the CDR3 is TGTGCCAGCAACTCCGTCGGGGGAAGCGTGCAGTTCTTC. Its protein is CASNSVGGSVQFF.

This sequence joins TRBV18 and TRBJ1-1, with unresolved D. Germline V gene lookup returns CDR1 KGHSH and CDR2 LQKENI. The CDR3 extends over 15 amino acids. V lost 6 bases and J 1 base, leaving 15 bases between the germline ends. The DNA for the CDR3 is TGTGCCAGCTCGGTCGTGCTGTCAGAGAACACTGAAGCTTTCTTT. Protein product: CASSVVLSENTEAFF. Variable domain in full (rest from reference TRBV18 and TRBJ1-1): NAGVMQNPRHLVRRRGQEARLRCSPMKGHSHVYWYRQLPEEGLKFMVYLQKENIIDESGMPKERFSAEFPKEGPSILRIQQVVRGDSAAYFCASSVVLSENTEAFFGQGTRLTVV.

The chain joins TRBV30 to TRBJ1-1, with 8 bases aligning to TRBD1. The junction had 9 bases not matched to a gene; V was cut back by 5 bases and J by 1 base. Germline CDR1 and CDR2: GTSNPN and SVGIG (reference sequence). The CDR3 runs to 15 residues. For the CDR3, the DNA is TGTGCCTGGGAGGAGCCGGGACAGGAGAACACTGAAGCTTTCTTT. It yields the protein CAWEEPGQENTEAFF. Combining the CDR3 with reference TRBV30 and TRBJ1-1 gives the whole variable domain SQTIHQWPATLVQPVGSPLSLECTVEGTSNPNLYWYRQAAGRGLQLLFYSVGIGQISSEVPQNLSASRPQDRQFILSSKKLLLSDSGFYLCAWEEPGQENTEAFFGQGTRLTVV.

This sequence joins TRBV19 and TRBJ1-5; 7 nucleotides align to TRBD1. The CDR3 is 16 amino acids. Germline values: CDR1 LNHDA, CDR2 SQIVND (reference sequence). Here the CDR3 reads CAKPTGREDSNQPQHF. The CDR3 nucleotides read TGTGCAAAGCCGACAGGGCGGGAGGATAGCAATCAGCCCCAGCATTTT.

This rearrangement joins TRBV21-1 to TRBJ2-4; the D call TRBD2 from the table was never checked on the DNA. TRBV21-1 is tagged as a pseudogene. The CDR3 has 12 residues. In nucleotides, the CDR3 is TGTGCCAGCAGGAAGAGGCTAGGCATTCAGTACTTC. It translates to CASRKRLGIQYF.

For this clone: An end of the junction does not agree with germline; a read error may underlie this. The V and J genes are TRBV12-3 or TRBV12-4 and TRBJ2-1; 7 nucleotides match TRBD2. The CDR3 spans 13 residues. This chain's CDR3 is CATKRGSHNEQFF. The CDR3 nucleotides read TGTGCCACCAAGCGGGGCTCCCACAATGAGCAGTTCTTC.

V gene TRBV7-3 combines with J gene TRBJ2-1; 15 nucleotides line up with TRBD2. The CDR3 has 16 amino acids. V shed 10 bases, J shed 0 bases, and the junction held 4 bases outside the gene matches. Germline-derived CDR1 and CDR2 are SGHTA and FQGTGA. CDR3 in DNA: TGTGCCACGGGACTAGCGGGAGGTGGCTCCTACAATGAGCAGTTCTTC. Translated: CATGLAGGGSYNEQFF.